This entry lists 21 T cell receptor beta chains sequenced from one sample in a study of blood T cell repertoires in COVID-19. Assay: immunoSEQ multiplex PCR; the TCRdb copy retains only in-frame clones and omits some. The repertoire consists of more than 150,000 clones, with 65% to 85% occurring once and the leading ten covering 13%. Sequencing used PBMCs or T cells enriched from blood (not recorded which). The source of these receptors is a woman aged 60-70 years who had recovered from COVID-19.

CDR3 nucleotide sequence: TGTGCCAGCAGCTTAAATGGGGGCCAGCCCCAGCATTTT. It specifies CASSLNGGQPQHF. The chain combines TRBV7-3 with TRBJ1-5; tentative D call: TRBD1 (6 bases). Germline loops: CDR1 SGHTA, CDR2 FQGTGA. The germline V and J ends were trimmed by 1 base and 7 bases, with 8 bases remaining between them. This CDR3 contains 13 residues.

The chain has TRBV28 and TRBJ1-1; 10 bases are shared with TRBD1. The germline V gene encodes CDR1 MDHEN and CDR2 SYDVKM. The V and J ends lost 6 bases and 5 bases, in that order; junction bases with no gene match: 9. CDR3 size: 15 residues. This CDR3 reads CASSFGGQGNTEAFF. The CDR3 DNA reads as TGTGCCAGCAGCTTTGGGGGACAGGGGAATACTGAAGCTTTCTTT.

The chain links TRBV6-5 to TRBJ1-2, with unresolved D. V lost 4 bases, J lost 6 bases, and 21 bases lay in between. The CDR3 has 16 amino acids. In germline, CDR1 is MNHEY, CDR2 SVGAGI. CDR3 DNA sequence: TGTGCCAGCAGTTGGTCGGGGATTACTAAAAGCGATGGCTACACCTTC. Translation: CASSWSGITKSDGYTF.

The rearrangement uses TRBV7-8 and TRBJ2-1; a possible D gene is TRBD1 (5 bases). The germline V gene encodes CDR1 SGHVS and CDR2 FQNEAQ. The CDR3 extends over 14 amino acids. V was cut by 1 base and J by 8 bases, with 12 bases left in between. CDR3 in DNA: TGTGCCAGCAGCTTAGGGAGAGCAGGGCATGAGCAGTTCTTC. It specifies CASSLGRAGHEQFF.

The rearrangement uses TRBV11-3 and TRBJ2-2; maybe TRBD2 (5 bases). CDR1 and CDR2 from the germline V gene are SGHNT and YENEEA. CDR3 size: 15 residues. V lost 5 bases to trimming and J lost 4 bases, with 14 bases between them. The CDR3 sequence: CASSPPGSGTGELFF. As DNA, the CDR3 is TGTGCCAGCAGCCCCCCGGGATCGGGCACCGGGGAGCTGTTTTTT.

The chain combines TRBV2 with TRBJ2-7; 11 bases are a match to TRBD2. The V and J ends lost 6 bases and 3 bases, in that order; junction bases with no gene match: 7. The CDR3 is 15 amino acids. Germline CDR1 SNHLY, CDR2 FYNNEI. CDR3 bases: TGTGCCAGCAGGGGGGCTAGCGGGAGGTACTACGAGCAGTACTTC. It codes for CASRGASGRYYEQYF.

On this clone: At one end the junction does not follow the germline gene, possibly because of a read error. CDR3 in amino acids: CATSGGYEQYF. The CDR3 coding sequence is TGTGCCACCAGCGGGGGGTACGAACAGTACTTC. The gene calls are TRBV24-1 and TRBJ2-7; 7 positions agree with TRBD2. The CDR3 loop spans 11 amino acids. Germline lookup yields CDR1 KGHDR and CDR2 SFDVKD.

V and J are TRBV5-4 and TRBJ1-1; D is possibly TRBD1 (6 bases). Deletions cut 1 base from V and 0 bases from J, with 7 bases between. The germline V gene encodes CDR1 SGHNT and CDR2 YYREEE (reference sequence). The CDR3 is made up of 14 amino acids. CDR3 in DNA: TGTGCCAGCAGCTTGCAGGGGATGAACACTGAAGCTTTCTTT. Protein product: CASSLQGMNTEAFF.

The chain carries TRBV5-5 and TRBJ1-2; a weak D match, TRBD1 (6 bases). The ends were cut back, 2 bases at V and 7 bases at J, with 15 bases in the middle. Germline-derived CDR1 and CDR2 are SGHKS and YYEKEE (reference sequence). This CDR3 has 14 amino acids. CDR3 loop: CASSLSRGLSGYTF. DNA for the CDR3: TGTGCCAGCAGCTTATCCAGGGGATTGAGTGGCTACACCTTC.

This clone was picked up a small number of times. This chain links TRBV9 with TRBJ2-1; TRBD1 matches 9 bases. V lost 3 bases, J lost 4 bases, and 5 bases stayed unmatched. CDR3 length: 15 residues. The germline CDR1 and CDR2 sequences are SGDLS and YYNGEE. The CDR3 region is CASSDPGQGYNEQFF. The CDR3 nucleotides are TGTGCCAGCAGCGATCCGGGACAGGGATACAATGAGCAGTTCTTC.

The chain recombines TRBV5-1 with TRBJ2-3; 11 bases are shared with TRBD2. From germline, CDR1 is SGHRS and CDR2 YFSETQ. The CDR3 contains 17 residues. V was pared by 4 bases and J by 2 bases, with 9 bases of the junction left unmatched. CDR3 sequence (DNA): TGCGCCAGCAGCCACGGGGCTAGCGGGAGGTTCACAGATACGCAGTATTTT. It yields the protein CASSHGASGRFTDTQYF.

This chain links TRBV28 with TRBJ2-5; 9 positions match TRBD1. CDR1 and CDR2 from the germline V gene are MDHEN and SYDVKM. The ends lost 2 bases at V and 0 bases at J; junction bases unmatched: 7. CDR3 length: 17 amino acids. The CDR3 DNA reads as TGTGCCAGCAGTTTACCCACAGGGGGCCCGTACCAAGAGACCCAGTACTTC. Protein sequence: CASSLPTGGPYQETQYF.

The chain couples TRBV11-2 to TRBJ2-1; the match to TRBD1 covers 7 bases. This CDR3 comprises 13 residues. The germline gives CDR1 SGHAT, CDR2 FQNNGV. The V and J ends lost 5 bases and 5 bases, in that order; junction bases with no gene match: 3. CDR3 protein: CASSLDRNNEQFF. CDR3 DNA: TGTGCCAGCAGCCTGGACAGGAACAATGAGCAGTTCTTC.

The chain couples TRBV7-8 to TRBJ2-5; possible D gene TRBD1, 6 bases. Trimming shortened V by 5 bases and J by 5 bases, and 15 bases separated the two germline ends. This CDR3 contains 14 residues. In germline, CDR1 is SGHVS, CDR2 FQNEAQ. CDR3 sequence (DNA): TGTGCCAGCAGCCCCAACAGGGCTTGGGAGACCCAGTACTTC. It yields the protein CASSPNRAWETQYF.

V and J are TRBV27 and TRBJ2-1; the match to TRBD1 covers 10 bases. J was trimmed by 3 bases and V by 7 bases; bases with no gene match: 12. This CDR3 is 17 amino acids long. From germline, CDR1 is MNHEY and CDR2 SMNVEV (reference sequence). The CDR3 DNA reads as TGTGCCAGCACCCCTCTTGCCGGGACAGGGGTCTACAATGAGCAGTTCTTC. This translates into CASTPLAGTGVYNEQFF.

The DNA for the CDR3 is TGTGCCAGCAGTACTAGCGGGTTCCCCTGGAATGAGCAGTTCTTC. Its protein product is CASSTSGFPWNEQFF. V and J are TRBV7-9 and TRBJ2-1; 9 positions agree with TRBD2. The CDR3 spans 15 residues. The ends lost 6 bases at V and 7 bases at J; junction bases unmatched: 10. Germline CDR1 is SEHNR and CDR2 is FQNEAQ (reference sequence).

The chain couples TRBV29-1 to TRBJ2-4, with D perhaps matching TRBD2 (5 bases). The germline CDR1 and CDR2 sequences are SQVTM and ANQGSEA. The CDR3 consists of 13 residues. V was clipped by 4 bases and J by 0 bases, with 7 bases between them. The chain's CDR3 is CSVVGLAKNIQYF. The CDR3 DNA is TGCAGCGTTGTCGGACTAGCCAAAAACATTCAGTACTTC.

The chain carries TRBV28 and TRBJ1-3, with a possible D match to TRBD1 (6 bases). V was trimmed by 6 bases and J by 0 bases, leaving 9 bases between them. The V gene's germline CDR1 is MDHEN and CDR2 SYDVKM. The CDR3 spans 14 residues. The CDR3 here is CASRQGYSGNTIYF. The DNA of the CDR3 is TGTGCCAGCAGACAGGGATACTCTGGAAACACCATATATTTT.

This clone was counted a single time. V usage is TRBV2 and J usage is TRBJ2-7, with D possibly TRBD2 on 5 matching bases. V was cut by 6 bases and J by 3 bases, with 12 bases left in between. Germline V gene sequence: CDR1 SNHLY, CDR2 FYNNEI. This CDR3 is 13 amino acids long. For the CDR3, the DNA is TGTGCCAGCAGCTCGGGGTCATACTACGAGCAGTACTTC. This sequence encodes CASSSGSYYEQYF.

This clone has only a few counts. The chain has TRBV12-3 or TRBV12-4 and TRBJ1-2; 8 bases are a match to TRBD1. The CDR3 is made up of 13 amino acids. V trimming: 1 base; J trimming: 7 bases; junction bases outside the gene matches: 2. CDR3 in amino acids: CASSLGTGLGYTF. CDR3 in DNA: TGTGCCAGCAGTTTAGGGACAGGGCTTGGCTACACCTTC.

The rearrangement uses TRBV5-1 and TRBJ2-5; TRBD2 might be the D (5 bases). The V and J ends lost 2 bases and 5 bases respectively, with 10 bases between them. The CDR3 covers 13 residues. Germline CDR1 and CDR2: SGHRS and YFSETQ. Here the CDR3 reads CASSFGVGETQYF. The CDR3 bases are TGCGCCAGCAGCTTCGGGGTAGGGGAGACCCAGTACTTC.